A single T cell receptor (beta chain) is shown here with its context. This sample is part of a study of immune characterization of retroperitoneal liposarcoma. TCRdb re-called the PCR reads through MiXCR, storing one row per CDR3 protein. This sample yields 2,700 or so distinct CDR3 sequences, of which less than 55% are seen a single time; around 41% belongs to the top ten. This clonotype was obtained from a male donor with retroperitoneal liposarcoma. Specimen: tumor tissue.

The CDR3 DNA reads TGTGCCAGCAGCGCACGACAGGGGGGGAGCACAGATACGCAGTATTTT. The encoded protein is CASSARQGGSTDTQYF. The rearrangement uses TRBV7-2 and TRBJ2-3; 9 positions agree with TRBD1. The J segment lost 0 bases and the V segment lost 5 bases, leaving 6 bases of the junction unmatched. CDR3 length equals 16 residues. The V gene's germline CDR1 is SGHTA and CDR2 FQGNSA.